What follows is one T cell receptor (beta chain) and its context. TCR beta CDR3 sequences were amplified from RNA transcripts. The primer set for the first-round RT-PCR of the TCR CDR3 was HTBI. TCRdb re-derived calls from the multiplex PCR reads in MiXCR, one entry per CDR3 protein. In the table there are about 340,000 distinct CDR3 sequences, roughly 18% of which are singletons. This entry comes from a study of T cells in Graves' hyperthyroidism and ophthalmopathy. CDR1 MNHNS and CDR2 SASEGT come from the germline V gene. The CDR3 sequence is 14 residues long. The V end lost 0 bases, the J end lost 14 bases, and 19 bases lay between the germline ends.

The sample comprised blood. The chain employs TRBV6-1 and TRBJ2-5; weak D call: TRBD2 (9 bases). This sequence was found in a woman aged 45-65 years with Graves' hyperthyroidism. DNA for the CDR3: TGTGCCAGCAGTGAAGCCGGCGGGGGGGACAGGCCTTACTTC. This encodes CASSEAGGGDRPYF.